The rows below give T cell receptor beta chains drawn from one sample of a study of T cell responses to AZD1222 COVID-19 vaccine. Clones were read by immunoSEQ multiplex PCR, and TCRdb kept only the in-frame ones, dropping some. Here the sample spans about 120,000 clones, roughly 92% being singletons. Sequenced material: peripheral blood, taken 28 days after the second AZD1222 dose. These receptors came from an adult who received the AZD1222 COVID-19 vaccine. CDR3s include the opening cysteine and the closing phenylalanine or tryptophan. D genes are given only for firm matches. Clone size is not always given. Where it is, it says once, few, many or a class for expanded clones.

D,V,size,J,CDR3,DNA
TRBD2,TRBV10-1,.,TRBJ2-1,CASSNPGLAVNEQFF,TGCGCCAGCAGTAATCCGGGACTAGCGGTCAATGAGCAGTTCTTC
.,TRBV30,.,TRBJ2-4,CACTAGGAKNIQYF,TGTGCCTGTACCGCCGGAGGGGCCAAAAACATTCAGTACTTC
TRBD1,TRBV11-3,.,TRBJ2-4,CASSLDGQGNIQYF,TGTGCCAGCAGCTTAGATGGACAGGGTAACATTCAGTACTTC
TRBD2,TRBV6-5,.,TRBJ2-7,CASRPRSGSLYEQYF,TGTGCCAGCAGACCCCGGAGCGGGAGTCTCTACGAGCAGTACTTC
.,TRBV9,.,TRBJ1-4,CASSGGGFATNEKLFF,TGTGCCAGCAGCGGCGGGGGGTTCGCAACTAATGAAAAACTGTTTTTT
TRBD2,TRBV10-2,once,TRBJ2-3,CASSESAGGPPDTQYF,TGCGCCAGCAGTGAGTCGGCGGGAGGGCCCCCAGATACGCAGTATTTT
TRBD1,TRBV5-1,.,TRBJ1-1,CASTSTGRGPEAFF,TGCGCCAGCACCTCGACAGGGAGAGGACCTGAAGCTTTCTTT
TRBD2,TRBV5-6,.,TRBJ2-7,CASSLGEELAGFYEQYF,TGTGCCAGCAGCTTGGGTGAAGAGCTAGCGGGATTCTACGAGCAGTACTTC
TRBD2,TRBV10-3,.,TRBJ2-7,CAISKVAGEREQYF,TGTGCCATCAGTAAGGTAGCGGGAGAACGGGAGCAGTACTTC
TRBD2,TRBV6-5,.,TRBJ2-2,CASSSLAGKTGELFF,TGTGCCAGCAGCTCCTTAGCGGGAAAGACCGGGGAGCTGTTTTTT
.,TRBV12-3/TRBV12-4,.,TRBJ1-3,CASSFEGNTIYF,TGTGCCAGCAGTTTTGAGGGAAACACCATATATTTT
.,TRBV27,.,TRBJ1-1,CASSPAEGVGGTEAFF,TGTGCCAGCAGTCCCGCCGAAGGGGTTGGAGGCACTGAAGCTTTCTTT
TRBD1,TRBV4-2,.,TRBJ1-2,CASSQVGQGAVGYTF,TGTGCCAGCAGCCAAGTTGGACAGGGGGCAGTTGGCTACACCTTC
.,TRBV4-1,few,TRBJ1-1,CASSLNRGDIINAEAFF,TGCGCCAGCAGCCTCAATCGGGGGGATATCATAAATGCTGAAGCTTTCTTT
TRBD1,TRBV6-1,.,TRBJ2-7,CASSEAWDRIYEQYF,TGTGCCAGCAGTGAAGCTTGGGACAGGATCTACGAGCAGTACTTC
.,TRBV7-6,.,TRBJ2-7,CASSSEPRYEQYF,TGTGCCAGCAGCTCCGAGCCCCGCTACGAGCAGTACTTC
.,TRBV7-9,.,TRBJ2-7,CASSWGTPGEQYF,TGTGCCAGCAGCTGGGGGACACCGGGAGAGCAGTACTTC
TRBD1,TRBV28,.,TRBJ2-1,CASSFVKGAQRRYEQFF,TGTGCCAGCAGTTTCGTAAAGGGGGCCCAACGACGTTATGAGCAGTTCTTC
.,TRBV19,.,TRBJ2-7,CASSTSSAYIYEQYF,TGTGCCAGTAGTACATCCTCAGCATATATCTACGAGCAGTACTTC
TRBD1,TRBV28,few,TRBJ1-2,CASSEDRGPGYGYTF,TGTGCCAGCAGTGAGGACAGGGGGCCGGGCTATGGCTACACCTTC
TRBD2,TRBV7-9,.,TRBJ2-1,CASSNFPGTRRSEQFF,TGTGCCAGCAGCAATTTCCCCGGGACTAGACGCTCCGAGCAGTTCTTC
TRBD1,TRBV15,many,TRBJ2-3,CATSLRDRATDTQYF,TGTGCCACCAGCCTCCGGGACAGGGCCACAGATACGCAGTATTTT
.,TRBV30,.,TRBJ2-3,CAWSVGHTDTQYF,TGTGCCTGGAGTGTGGGACACACAGATACGCAGTATTTT
TRBD1,TRBV10-2,.,TRBJ1-2,CASTADRAGGYTF,TGCGCCAGCACCGCGGACAGGGCAGGCGGCTACACCTTC
.,TRBV5-1,.,TRBJ1-6,CASSSGWIENSPLHF,TGCGCCAGCAGCTCGGGGTGGATCGAGAATTCACCCCTCCACTTT
TRBD1,TRBV7-9,.,TRBJ1-2,CASSFSVGTGDQPNYGYTF,TGTGCCAGCAGCTTTAGCGTCGGGACAGGGGACCAACCTAACTATGGCTACACCTTC
.,TRBV15,.,TRBJ2-7,CATSRDQEGLYEQYF,TGTGCCACCAGCAGAGATCAGGAGGGACTCTACGAGCAGTACTTC
.,TRBV5-6,.,TRBJ1-5,CASSRGGQQPQHF,TGTGCCAGCAGCCGTGGGGGGCAACAGCCCCAGCATTTT
TRBD1,TRBV19,.,TRBJ1-5,CASSRGLRQPQHF,TGTGCCAGTAGCAGGGGGCTCCGTCAGCCCCAGCATTTT
.,TRBV28,.,TRBJ2-7,CASSLSRGSYEQYF,TGTGCCAGCAGTTTAAGCAGGGGATCCTACGAGCAGTACTTC
.,TRBV7-8,.,TRBJ2-2,CASSLGRGWTGELFF,TGTGCCAGCAGCTTAGGGAGGGGTTGGACCGGGGAGCTGTTTTTT
.,TRBV29-1,.,TRBJ2-3,CSVEERRAATQYF,TGCAGCGTTGAGGAGCGGCGCGCAGCTACGCAGTATTTT
TRBD1,TRBV6-5,.,TRBJ1-1,CASSYRTGGWTEAFF,TGTGCCAGCAGTTACCGGACAGGGGGCTGGACTGAAGCTTTCTTT
.,TRBV4-2,.,TRBJ2-2,CASSQDLGFGELFF,TGTGCCAGCAGCCAAGATCTGGGTTTCGGGGAGCTGTTTTTT
TRBD1,TRBV5-1,.,TRBJ2-7,CASSPGQGAHEQYF,TGCGCCAGCAGCCCGGGACAGGGGGCTCACGAGCAGTACTTC
TRBD1,TRBV6-5,.,TRBJ1-1,CASSSVQGAVTEAFF,TGTGCCAGCAGTTCTGTACAGGGGGCGGTCACTGAAGCTTTCTTT